This T cell receptor (beta chain) was sequenced for a study of PD-1 blockade in classical Hodgkin lymphoma. Germline V lookup: CDR1 GTSNPN, CDR2 SVGIG (reference sequence). This CDR3 spans 14 amino acids. V shed 1 base and J shed 2 bases, with 6 bases lying between them. Time point denoted: newly diagnosed, previously untreated cHL patient sample. The assay was immunoSEQ multiplex PCR, and TCRdb's table has in-frame clones only and misses some. Of roughly 29,000 clones detected, about nine tenths appear once; the ten largest clones hold approximately 3.9%. This chain connects TRBV30 to TRBJ2-6, with TRBD2 as a possible D gene (6 bases). The sample taken for sequencing was peripheral blood mononuclear cells (PBMCs). The clonotype was recovered from a human donor with classical Hodgkin lymphoma. The CDR3 region has the DNA TGTGCCTGGAGTGCGGGGGCTGGGGCCAACGTCCTGACTTTC. Its translation is CAWSAGAGANVLTF.